The sequence of this T cell receptor beta chain was determined in a study of cytomegalovirus exposure and HLA in healthy donors. There are 13 residues in the CDR3. J gave up 9 bases and V 4 bases, and 8 bases lay outside the gene matches. Per the germline V gene, CDR1 is SQVTM and CDR2 is ANQGSEA. Primers for the PCR totalled 60 Vbeta and 13 Jbeta. Using immunoSEQ multiplex PCR, the repertoire was profiled, and TCRdb retains in-frame clones only, with some absent. The sample lists about 140,000 clones; more than 60% were seen once. The rearrangement joins TRBV29-1 to TRBJ1-3; 8 nucleotides align to TRBD1. This receptor was identified in a man aged 25-45 years in good health and CMV-seropositive. The sample consisted of PBMCs. The CDR3 reads CSVAGQGKGTIYF. The CDR3 nucleotides read TGCAGCGTTGCCGGACAGGGTAAAGGCACCATATATTTT.